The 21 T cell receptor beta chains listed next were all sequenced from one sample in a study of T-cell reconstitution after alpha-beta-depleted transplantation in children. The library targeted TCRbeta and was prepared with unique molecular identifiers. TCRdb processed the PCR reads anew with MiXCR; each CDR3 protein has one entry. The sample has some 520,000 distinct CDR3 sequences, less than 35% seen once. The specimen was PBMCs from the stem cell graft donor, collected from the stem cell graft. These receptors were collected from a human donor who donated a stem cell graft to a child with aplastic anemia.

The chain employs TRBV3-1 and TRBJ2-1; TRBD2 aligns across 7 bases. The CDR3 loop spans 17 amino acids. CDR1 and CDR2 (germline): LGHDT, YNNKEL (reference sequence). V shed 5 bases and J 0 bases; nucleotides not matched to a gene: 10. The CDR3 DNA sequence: TGTGCCAGCAGCGATGGGCGGGGGAGCCGCTCCTACAATGAGCAGTTCTTC. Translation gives CASSDGRGSRSYNEQFF.

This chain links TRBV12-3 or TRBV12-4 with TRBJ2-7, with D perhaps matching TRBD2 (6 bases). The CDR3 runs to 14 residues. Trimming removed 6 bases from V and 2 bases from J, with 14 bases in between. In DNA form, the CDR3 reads TGTGCCAGCAGGCGTCTGGGCGGGGCCTACGAGCAGTACTTC. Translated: CASRRLGGAYEQYF.

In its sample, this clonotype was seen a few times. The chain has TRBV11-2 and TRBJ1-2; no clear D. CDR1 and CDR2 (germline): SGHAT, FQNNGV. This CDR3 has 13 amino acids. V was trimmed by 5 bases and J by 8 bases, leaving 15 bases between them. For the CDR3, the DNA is TGTGCCAGCAGCCTCGGACTCTTGCGGGGCTACACCTTC. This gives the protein CASSLGLLRGYTF.

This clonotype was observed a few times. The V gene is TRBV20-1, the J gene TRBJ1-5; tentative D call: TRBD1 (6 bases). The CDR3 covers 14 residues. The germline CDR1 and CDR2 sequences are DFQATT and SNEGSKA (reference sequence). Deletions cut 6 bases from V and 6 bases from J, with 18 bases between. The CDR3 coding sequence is TGCAGTGCCGAACCAGGGGTAGGGAGTCAGCCCCAGCATTTT. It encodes CSAEPGVGSQPQHF.

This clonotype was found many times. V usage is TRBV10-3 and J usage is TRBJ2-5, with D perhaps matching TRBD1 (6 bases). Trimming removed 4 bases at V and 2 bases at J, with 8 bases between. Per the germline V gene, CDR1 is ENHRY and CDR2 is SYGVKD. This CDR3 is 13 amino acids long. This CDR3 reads CAISGTAQETQYF. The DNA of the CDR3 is TGTGCCATCAGTGGGACAGCACAAGAGACCCAGTACTTC.

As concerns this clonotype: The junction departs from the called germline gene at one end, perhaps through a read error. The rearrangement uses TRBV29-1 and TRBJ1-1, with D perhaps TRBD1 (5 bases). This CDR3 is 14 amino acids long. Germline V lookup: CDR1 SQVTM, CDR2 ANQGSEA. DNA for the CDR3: TGCAGCGTTAAAGGGGATATTTTGAACACTGAAGCTCTCTTT. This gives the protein CSVKGDILNTEALF.

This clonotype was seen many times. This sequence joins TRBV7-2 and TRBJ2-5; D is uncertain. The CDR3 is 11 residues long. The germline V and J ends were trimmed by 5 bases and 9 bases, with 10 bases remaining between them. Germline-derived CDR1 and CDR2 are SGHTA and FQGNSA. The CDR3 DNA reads TGTGCCAGCAGCCTCGCATTGGCCCAGTACTTC. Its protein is CASSLALAQYF.

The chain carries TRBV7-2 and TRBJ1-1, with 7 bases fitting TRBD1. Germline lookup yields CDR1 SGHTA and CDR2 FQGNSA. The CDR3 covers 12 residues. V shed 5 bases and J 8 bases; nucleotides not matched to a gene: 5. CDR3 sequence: CASSPPGQEAFF. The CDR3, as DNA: TGTGCCAGCAGCCCGCCGGGACAGGAAGCTTTCTTT.

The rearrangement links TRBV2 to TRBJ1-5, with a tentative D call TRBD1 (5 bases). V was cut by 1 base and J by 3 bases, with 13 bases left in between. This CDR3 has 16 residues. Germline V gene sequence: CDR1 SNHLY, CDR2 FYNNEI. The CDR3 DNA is TGTGCCAGCAGTGAAGTTGGGGGAGAAAACAATCAGCCCCAGCATTTT. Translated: CASSEVGGENNQPQHF.

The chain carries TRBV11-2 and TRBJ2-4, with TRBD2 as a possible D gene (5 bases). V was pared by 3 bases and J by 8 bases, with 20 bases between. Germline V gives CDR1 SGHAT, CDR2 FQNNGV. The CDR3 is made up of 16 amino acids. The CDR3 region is CASSFDIAPRRDIQYF. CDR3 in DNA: TGTGCCAGCAGCTTTGACATAGCGCCTCGAAGGGACATTCAGTACTTC.

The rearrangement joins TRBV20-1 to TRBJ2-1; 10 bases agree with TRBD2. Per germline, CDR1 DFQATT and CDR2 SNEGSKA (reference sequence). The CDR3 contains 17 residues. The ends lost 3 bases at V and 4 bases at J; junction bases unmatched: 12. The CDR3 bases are TGCAGTGCTAGCGCGGGGAGCGGGAGGGGCGTTTACAATGAGCAGTTCTTC. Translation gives CSASAGSGRGVYNEQFF.

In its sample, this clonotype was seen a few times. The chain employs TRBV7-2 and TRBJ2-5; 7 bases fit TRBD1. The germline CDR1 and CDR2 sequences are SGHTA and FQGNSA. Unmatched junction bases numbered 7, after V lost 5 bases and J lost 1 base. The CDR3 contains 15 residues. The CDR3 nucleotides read TGTGCCAGCAGCCTGACTTGGGACAGCCAAGAGACCCAGTACTTC. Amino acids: CASSLTWDSQETQYF.

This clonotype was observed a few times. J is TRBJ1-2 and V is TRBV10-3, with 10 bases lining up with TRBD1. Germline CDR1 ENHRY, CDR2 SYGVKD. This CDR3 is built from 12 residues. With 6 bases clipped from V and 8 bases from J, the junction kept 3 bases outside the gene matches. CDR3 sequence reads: CAISGTGDGYTF. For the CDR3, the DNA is TGTGCCATCAGCGGGACAGGGGACGGCTACACCTTC.

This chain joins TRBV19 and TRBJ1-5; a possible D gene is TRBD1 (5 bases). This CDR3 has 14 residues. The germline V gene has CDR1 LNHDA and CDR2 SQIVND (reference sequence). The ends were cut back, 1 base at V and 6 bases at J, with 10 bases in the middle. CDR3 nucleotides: TGTGCCAGTAGTATAGGCAGGGCAACTCAGCCCCAGCATTTT. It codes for CASSIGRATQPQHF.

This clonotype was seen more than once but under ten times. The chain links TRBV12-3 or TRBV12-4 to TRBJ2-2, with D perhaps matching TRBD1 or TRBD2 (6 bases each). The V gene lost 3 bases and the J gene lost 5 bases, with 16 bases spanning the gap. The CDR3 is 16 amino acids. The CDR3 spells CASSLGGSGATGELFF. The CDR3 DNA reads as TGTGCCAGCAGTTTGGGGGGCAGTGGGGCGACCGGGGAGCTGTTTTTT.

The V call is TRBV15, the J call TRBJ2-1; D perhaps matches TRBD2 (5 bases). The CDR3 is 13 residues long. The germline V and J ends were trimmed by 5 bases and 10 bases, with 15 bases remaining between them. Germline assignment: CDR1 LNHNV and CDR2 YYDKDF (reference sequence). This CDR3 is CATSVAGRGEQFF. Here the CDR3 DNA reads TGTGCCACCAGCGTCGCTGGACGGGGAGAGCAGTTCTTC.

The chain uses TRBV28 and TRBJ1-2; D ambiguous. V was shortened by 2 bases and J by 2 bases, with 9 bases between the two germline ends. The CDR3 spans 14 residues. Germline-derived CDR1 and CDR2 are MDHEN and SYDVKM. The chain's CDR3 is CASSLREENYGYTF. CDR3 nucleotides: TGTGCCAGCAGTTTAAGGGAGGAGAACTATGGCTACACCTTC.

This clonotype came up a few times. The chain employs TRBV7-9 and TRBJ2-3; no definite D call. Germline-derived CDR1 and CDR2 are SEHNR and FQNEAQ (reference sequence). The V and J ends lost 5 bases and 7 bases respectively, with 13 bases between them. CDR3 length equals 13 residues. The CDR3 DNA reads TGTGCCAGCAGCACTACCACAATTAATACGCAGTATTTT. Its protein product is CASSTTTINTQYF.

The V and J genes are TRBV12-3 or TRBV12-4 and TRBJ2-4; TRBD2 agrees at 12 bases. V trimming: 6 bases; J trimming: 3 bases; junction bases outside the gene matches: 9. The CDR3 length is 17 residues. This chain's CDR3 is CASRQTSGSGRKNIQYF. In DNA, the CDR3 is TGTGCCAGCAGACAGACTAGCGGGAGCGGGCGCAAAAACATTCAGTACTTC.

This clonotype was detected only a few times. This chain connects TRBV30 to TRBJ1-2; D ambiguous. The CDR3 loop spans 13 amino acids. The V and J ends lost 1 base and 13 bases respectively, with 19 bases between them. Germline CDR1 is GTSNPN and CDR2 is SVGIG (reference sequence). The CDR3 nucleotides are TGTGCCTGGAGTGCCGGGCAACCGGTGGGAGTCACCTTC. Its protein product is CAWSAGQPVGVTF.

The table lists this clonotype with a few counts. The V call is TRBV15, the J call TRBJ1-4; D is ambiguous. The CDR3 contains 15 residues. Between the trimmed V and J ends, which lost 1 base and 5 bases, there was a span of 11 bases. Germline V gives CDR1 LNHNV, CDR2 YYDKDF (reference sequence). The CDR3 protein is CATSRVRGGNEKLFF. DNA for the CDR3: TGTGCCACCAGCAGAGTAAGAGGCGGAAATGAAAAACTGTTTTTT.